This paragraph covers one T cell receptor (beta chain) sequence. Germline CDR1 LGHDT, CDR2 YNNKEL (reference sequence). Trimming took off 4 bases at V and 0 bases at J, with 7 bases between the two ends. CDR3 length: 14 amino acids. This sample was included in a study of blood T cell repertoires in COVID-19. Background on the study: Specimens from acute and convalescent COVID-19 originated in the United States, Italy and Spain. T cells, B-cell-depleted T cells, or PBMCs provided the cDNA or gDNA that served as material.

Methods used by the authors: Reference gene primers were amplified, and this amplification served to estimate nucleated cell counts. Repertoires were generated with immunoSEQ multiplex PCR, while TCRdb's copy carries only in-frame clones and drops some. The V and J calls and clone size are taken from that table; D and trimming were inferred from the DNA. This table has approximately 250,000 clones, around four fifths appearing once. Sequencing used peripheral blood. The chain has TRBV3-1 (or the pseudogene TRBV3-2) and TRBJ1-5, with D uncertain. The source of this sequence is a woman aged 60 to 75 with active or convalescent COVID-19. The CDR3 DNA sequence: TGTGCCAGCAGCCCGCTAGTTAGCAATCAGCCCCAGCATTTT. Its protein product is CASSPLVSNQPQHF.